Listed below are T cell receptor beta chains from one sample, sequenced in a study of blood T cell repertoires in COVID-19. The method was immunoSEQ multiplex PCR; TCRdb's version includes in-frame clones alone and lacks a portion of them. Altogether over 100,000 clones are present, roughly 90% being singletons, with the ten largest covering 15% to 20%. Sequencing was performed on peripheral blood. All receptors derive from a human donor with acute or convalescent COVID-19. The donor label of this sample is uncertain. Each CDR3 is given with its conserved first and last residue. A D gene is named only where the DNA matches it firmly. The listing skips clone size in some rows; elsewhere it reads once, few, many or a size class.

D gene	J gene	clone size	V gene	CDR3 DNA	CDR3 protein
.	TRBJ2-7	.	TRBV28	TGTGCCAGCAGTTTAAACAGGGTAATTTACGAGCAGTACTTC	CASSLNRVIYEQYF
.	TRBJ2-3	.	TRBV9	TGTGCCAGCAGTCCACATACTAGCTATCCGGCAGATACGCAGTATTTT	CASSPHTSYPADTQYF
.	TRBJ2-3	.	TRBV5-1	TGCGCCAGCAGCTTGGGACAGCCGACGGATACGCAGTATTTT	CASSLGQPTDTQYF
.	TRBJ1-2	.	TRBV28	TGTGCCAGCAGTTTAAGGGGTAGGTTTAGGACAGACTATGGCTACACCTTC	CASSLRGRFRTDYGYTF
.	TRBJ1-1	.	TRBV28	TGTGCCAGCAGTTCCTACAGGGTGAACACTGAAGCTTTCTTT	CASSSYRVNTEAFF
TRBD1	TRBJ2-2	.	TRBV2	TGTGCCAGCAGTAGCGAACAGGGGGGACACGGGGAGCTGTTTTTT	CASSSEQGGHGELFF
TRBD1	TRBJ1-6	.	TRBV19	TGTGCCAGTAGTACCGGGACAGGGACATATGATAATTCACCCCTCCACTTT	CASSTGTGTYDNSPLHF
TRBD2	TRBJ2-7	.	TRBV7-3	TGTGCCAGCAGCTTAACGGGACTAACCTACGAGCAGTACTTC	CASSLTGLTYEQYF
TRBD2	TRBJ2-1	.	TRBV6-4	TGTGCCAGCCTCCTATTTCCCGGGACTAGCGGCTATGAGCAGTTCTTC	CASLLFPGTSGYEQFF
TRBD1	TRBJ2-7	.	TRBV28	TGTGCCAGCGGGCCCGGGACAGGGGGCGACGAGCAGTACTTC	CASGPGTGGDEQYF
TRBD1	TRBJ1-2	.	TRBV6-2/TRBV6-3	TGTGCCAGCAGTCCCTCAATCGACAGGGCGCGCTCTTCGGCTCAATATGGCTACACCTTC	CASSPSIDRARSSAQYGYTF
.	TRBJ2-5	.	TRBV25-1	TGTGCCACCTCCGCGGGAAGGGATATCGTAGAGACCCAGTACTTC	CATSAGRDIVETQYF
.	TRBJ2-5	.	TRBV19	TGTGCCAGTAGTATTCTATCAGGGGTTGGAAAGACCCAGTACTTC	CASSILSGVGKTQYF
.	TRBJ1-4	.	TRBV2	TGTGCCAGTGATACGCGCCGGAATGAAAAACTGTTTTTT	CASDTRRNEKLFF
TRBD1	TRBJ1-2	.	TRBV9	TGTGCCAGCAGCGTAGGAGGGACAGGGGGTTATGGCTACACCTTC	CASSVGGTGGYGYTF
.	TRBJ2-5	once	TRBV5-8	TGTGCCAGCAGCTTGGGTGGAGGGGGCAGGACAGAGACCCAGTACTTC	CASSLGGGGRTETQYF
.	TRBJ1-2	.	TRBV4-2	TGTGCCAGCAGCCAAGGGGGGCAGGGCCGTCGCTGGTACGGCTACACCTTC	CASSQGGQGRRWYGYTF
.	TRBJ1-2	.	TRBV11-2	TGTGCCAGCAGCTTGAACAGGCGCGGCTACACCTTC	CASSLNRRGYTF
.	TRBJ2-1	.	TRBV5-4	TGTGCCAGCAGCCGACTAGTGTCCTACAATGAGCAGTTCTTC	CASSRLVSYNEQFF
.	TRBJ1-1	.	TRBV28	TGTGCCAGCAGTTTATCGGTAACTGAAGCTTTCTTT	CASSLSVTEAFF
.	TRBJ1-1	.	TRBV6-5	TGTGCCAGCGGACTCGGGGGACCGCGTACTGAAGCTTTCTTT	CASGLGGPRTEAFF
.	TRBJ1-1	.	TRBV4-2	TGTGCCAGCAGCCAAACTGGGGGGATGAACACTGAAGCTTTCTTT	CASSQTGGMNTEAFF
.	TRBJ1-2	.	TRBV28	TGTGCCAGCAGTTTATCAGACCGGGACACTAAAACCTTC	CASSLSDRDTKTF
TRBD1	TRBJ1-1	.	TRBV5-1	TGCGCCAGCAGCTTGAATCCCACAGGGGGCCTCGCTGAAGCTTTCTTT	CASSLNPTGGLAEAFF
.	TRBJ2-2	.	TRBV5-1	TGCGCCAGCAGCTTCATACAGGAAAACACCGGGGAGCTGTTTTTT	CASSFIQENTGELFF